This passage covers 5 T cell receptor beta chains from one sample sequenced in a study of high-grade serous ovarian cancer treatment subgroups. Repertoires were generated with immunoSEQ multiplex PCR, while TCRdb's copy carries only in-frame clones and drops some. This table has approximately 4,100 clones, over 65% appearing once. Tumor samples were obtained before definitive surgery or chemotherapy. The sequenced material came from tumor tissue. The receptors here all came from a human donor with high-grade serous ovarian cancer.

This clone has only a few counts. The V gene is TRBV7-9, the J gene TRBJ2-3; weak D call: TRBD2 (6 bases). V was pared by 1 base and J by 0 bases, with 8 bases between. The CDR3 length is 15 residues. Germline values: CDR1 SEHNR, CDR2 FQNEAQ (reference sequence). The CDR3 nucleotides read TGTGCCAGCAGCTTAGTTGCGGGGAGCACAGATACGCAGTATTTT. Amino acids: CASSLVAGSTDTQYF.

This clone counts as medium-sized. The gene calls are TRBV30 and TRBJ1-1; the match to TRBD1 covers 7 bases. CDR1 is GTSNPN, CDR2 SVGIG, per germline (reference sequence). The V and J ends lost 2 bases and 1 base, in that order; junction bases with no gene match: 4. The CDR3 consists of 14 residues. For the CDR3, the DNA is TGTGCCTGGAGTCAGGGACAGACGAACACTGAAGCTTTCTTT. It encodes CAWSQGQTNTEAFF.

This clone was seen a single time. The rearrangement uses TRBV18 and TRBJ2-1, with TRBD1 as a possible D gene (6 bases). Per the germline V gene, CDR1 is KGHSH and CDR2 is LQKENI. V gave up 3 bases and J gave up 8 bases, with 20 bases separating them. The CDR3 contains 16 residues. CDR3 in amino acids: CASSPIRTVKGDEQFF. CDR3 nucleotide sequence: TGTGCCAGCTCACCGATCCGGACAGTCAAGGGCGATGAGCAGTTCTTC.

CDR3 protein: CASSIPGLTNTGELFF. The CDR3 nucleotides are TGTGCCAGTAGTATACCGGGACTAACGAACACCGGGGAGCTGTTTTTT. V gene TRBV19 combines with J gene TRBJ2-2; 7 bases align to TRBD2. This CDR3 has 16 residues. The germline gives CDR1 LNHDA, CDR2 SQIVND (reference sequence). V gave up 2 bases and J gave up 0 bases; unmatched junction bases: 3.

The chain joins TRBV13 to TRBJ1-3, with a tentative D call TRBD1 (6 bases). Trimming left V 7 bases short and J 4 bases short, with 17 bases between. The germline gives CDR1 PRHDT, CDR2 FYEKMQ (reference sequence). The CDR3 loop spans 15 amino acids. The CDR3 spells CASTMWGAPGNTIYF. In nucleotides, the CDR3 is TGTGCCAGCACGATGTGGGGGGCGCCCGGAAACACCATATATTTT.